This entry lists 5 T cell receptor beta chains sequenced from one sample in a study of blood T cell repertoires in COVID-19. Repertoires were generated with immunoSEQ multiplex PCR, while TCRdb's copy carries only in-frame clones and drops some. Of under 150,000 clones in the sample, about 83% were seen once. Sequences were obtained from peripheral blood. The origin of the receptors is a human donor in a cohort sampled during active COVID-19.

V gene TRBV11-3 combines with J gene TRBJ2-1, with TRBD1 as a possible D gene (6 bases). Germline CDR1 reads SGHNT; CDR2 reads YENEEA. The V and J ends lost 4 bases and 10 bases respectively, with 17 bases between them. The CDR3 runs 14 residues. CDR3 nucleotides: TGTGCCAGCAGCTCCACAGGGCGTCAGAGAGAGCAGTTCTTC. This gives the protein CASSSTGRQREQFF.

The J gene is TRBJ1-5, the V gene TRBV4-2; D is unresolved. V was pared by 0 bases and J by 1 base, with 7 bases between. The CDR3 is made up of 15 amino acids. CDR1 is LGHNA and CDR2 is YNFKEQ in the germline V gene. The CDR3: CASSQETRSNQPQHF. CDR3 sequence (DNA): TGTGCCAGCAGCCAAGAAACTCGGAGCAATCAGCCCCAGCATTTT.

This clone appeared once. The chain combines TRBV5-6 with TRBJ2-5; 9 bases are shared with TRBD2. From germline, CDR1 is SGHDT and CDR2 YYEEEE. V lost 4 bases and J lost 6; bases outside the gene matches: 13. This CDR3 contains 16 residues. The DNA of the CDR3 is TGTGCCAGCAGCCCCGCCGGAGGGCTAGCGGGAAAGACCCAGTACTTC. It encodes CASSPAGGLAGKTQYF.

The chain combines TRBV30 with TRBJ1-1; D possibly corresponds to TRBD1 (6 bases). The CDR3 is made up of 13 amino acids. Germline V gene data show CDR1 as GTSNPN and CDR2 as SVGIG (reference sequence). Trimming shortened V by 4 bases and J by 5 bases, and 14 bases separated the two germline ends. The CDR3 here is CAWTPTGPTEAFF. In DNA form, the CDR3 reads TGTGCCTGGACCCCGACAGGACCAACTGAAGCTTTCTTT.

This chain joins TRBV29-1 and TRBJ2-7, with 10 bases aligning to TRBD2. The CDR3 runs to 14 residues. Germline lookup yields CDR1 SQVTM and CDR2 ANQGSEA. Losses at the gene ends were 6 bases for V and 0 bases for J; bases not matched to a gene: 5. The DNA for the CDR3 is TGCAGCGTGTCGGGACTAGCGCGCTCCTACGAGCAGTACTTC. Protein product: CSVSGLARSYEQYF.